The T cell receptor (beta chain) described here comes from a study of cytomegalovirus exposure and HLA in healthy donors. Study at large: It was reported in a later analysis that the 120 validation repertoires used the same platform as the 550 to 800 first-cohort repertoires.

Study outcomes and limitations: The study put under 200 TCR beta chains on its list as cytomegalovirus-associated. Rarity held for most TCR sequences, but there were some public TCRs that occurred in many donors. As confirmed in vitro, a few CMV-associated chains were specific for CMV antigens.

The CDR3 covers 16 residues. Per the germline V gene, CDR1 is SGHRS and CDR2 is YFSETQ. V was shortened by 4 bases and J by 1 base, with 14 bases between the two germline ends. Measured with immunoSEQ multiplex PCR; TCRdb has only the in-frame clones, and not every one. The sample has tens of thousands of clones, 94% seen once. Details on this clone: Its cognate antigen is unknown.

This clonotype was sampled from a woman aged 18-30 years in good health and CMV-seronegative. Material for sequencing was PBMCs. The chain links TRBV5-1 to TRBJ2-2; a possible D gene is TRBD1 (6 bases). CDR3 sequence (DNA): TGCGCCAGCAGCGGGGGTGGGACAATGAACACCGGGGAGCTGTTTTTT. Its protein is CASSGGGTMNTGELFF.